Shown below are 27 T cell receptor beta chains from a single sample sequenced in a study of blood T cell repertoires in COVID-19. The assay was immunoSEQ multiplex PCR, and TCRdb's table has in-frame clones only and misses some. The repertoire consists of over 200,000 clones, with roughly 90% occurring once and the leading ten covering less than 3%. The sample consisted of peripheral blood. The source of these receptors is a woman in her sixties or seventies with acute or convalescent COVID-19.

This chain links TRBV7-2 with TRBJ2-5, with D unclear. Germline V gene lookup returns CDR1 SGHTA and CDR2 FQGNSA. This CDR3 region has 16 residues. V lost 2 bases and J 2 bases, leaving 15 bases between the germline ends. CDR3 coding DNA: TGTGCCAGCAGCTTACTCCCCCAGGTGGATCAAGAGACCCAGTACTTC. Its protein is CASSLLPQVDQETQYF.

V usage is TRBV7-9 and J usage is TRBJ2-5; 9 nucleotides agree with TRBD1. The CDR3 length is 15 residues. After removal of 2 bases from V and 6 bases from J, the junction contained 7 bases not matched to a gene. Per the germline V gene, CDR1 is SEHNR and CDR2 is FQNEAQ (reference sequence). The CDR3 region has the DNA TGTGCCAGCAGCTTAACAGGGGGCGGCGGAAAGACCCAGTACTTC. Protein sequence: CASSLTGGGGKTQYF.

This chain connects TRBV5-1 to TRBJ2-5; tentative D call: TRBD1 (5 bases). CDR3 length equals 14 residues. CDR1 SGHRS and CDR2 YFSETQ come from the germline V gene. Deletions cut 0 bases from V and 1 base from J, with 7 bases between. The CDR3 here is CASSLDRPQETQYF. DNA of the CDR3: TGCGCCAGCAGCTTGGACAGGCCCCAAGAGACCCAGTACTTC.

The J gene is TRBJ2-7, the V gene TRBV5-1; perhaps TRBD2 as D (5 bases). Germline V gives CDR1 SGHRS, CDR2 YFSETQ. The V and J ends lost 4 bases and 3 bases respectively, with 14 bases between them. The length of the CDR3 is 14 residues. CDR3 in amino acids: CASSRTPTIYEQYF. The DNA of the CDR3 is TGCGCCAGCAGCCGAACGCCGACTATCTACGAGCAGTACTTC.

The chain links TRBV30 to TRBJ1-1; perhaps TRBD1 as D (6 bases). Germline CDR1 and CDR2: GTSNPN and SVGIG (reference sequence). The CDR3 is 16 amino acids. Trimming removed 1 base from V and 4 bases from J, with 19 bases in between. The CDR3 DNA sequence: TGTGCCTGGAGTGCTGCATTAGGGGGGGGAGGCACTGAAGCTTTCTTT. As protein: CAWSAALGGGGTEAFF.

The chain joins TRBV2 to TRBJ1-1; TRBD1 matches at 9 bases. CDR3 size: 13 residues. Germline V gene lookup returns CDR1 SNHLY and CDR2 FYNNEI. Unmatched junction bases numbered 3, after V lost 9 bases and J lost 1 base. In DNA, the CDR3 is TGTGCCAGTAGGGACAGGGCGAACACTGAAGCTTTCTTT. It yields the protein CASRDRANTEAFF.

To note about this clone: This sample includes further DNA sequences coding for the same CDR3. This chain connects TRBV19 to TRBJ1-1; no firm D call. Trimming left V 3 bases short and J 5 bases short, with 10 bases between. The CDR3 extends over 13 amino acids. Germline values: CDR1 LNHDA, CDR2 SQIVND (reference sequence). CDR3 in amino acids: CASSIDRGTEAFF. In nucleotides, the CDR3 is TGTGCCAGTAGTATCGACCGAGGAACTGAAGCTTTCTTT.

The chain is built from TRBV30 and TRBJ2-7, with D possibly matching TRBD1 (6 bases). CDR1 and CDR2 from the germline V gene are GTSNPN and SVGIG (reference sequence). The CDR3 spans 14 residues. Trimming pared 0 bases from V and 4 bases from J, leaving 13 bases between. The CDR3 DNA sequence: TGTGCCTGGAGTGTACGAAGGGGGATATACGAGCAGTACTTC. This sequence encodes CAWSVRRGIYEQYF.

The V and J genes are TRBV3-1 (or the pseudogene TRBV3-2) and TRBJ1-2, with D perhaps TRBD1 (5 bases). In germline, CDR1 is LGHDT, CDR2 YNNKEL (reference sequence). The CDR3 contains 15 residues. V was cut by 3 bases and J by 4 bases, with 15 bases left in between. CDR3 protein: CASSQTVLGGYGYTF. In DNA, the CDR3 is TGTGCCAGCAGCCAGACAGTCCTGGGCGGCTATGGCTACACCTTC.

V and J are TRBV6-5 and TRBJ1-6, with D unresolved. V was cut by 0 bases and J by 9 bases, with 12 bases left in between. The CDR3 runs to 15 residues. Per the germline V gene, CDR1 is MNHEY and CDR2 is SVGAGI. The CDR3 region is CASSYSWEEGSPLHF. Written as DNA, the CDR3 is TGTGCCAGCAGTTACTCGTGGGAGGAGGGTTCACCCCTCCACTTT.

This chain uses TRBV30 with TRBJ2-3, with a possible D match to TRBD2 (5 bases). The CDR3 spans 14 residues. Trimming removed 0 bases at V and 5 bases at J, with 12 bases between. CDR1 GTSNPN and CDR2 SVGIG come from the germline V gene (reference sequence). The CDR3 sequence is CAWSVRRTGDTQYF. CDR3 coding DNA: TGTGCCTGGAGTGTACGGCGGACTGGAGATACGCAGTATTTT.

The V gene is TRBV30, the J gene TRBJ2-3, with unresolved D. The CDR3 contains 14 residues. Between the trimmed V and J ends, which lost 6 bases and 0 bases, there was a span of 13 bases. Looked up from germline, CDR1 is GTSNPN and CDR2 is SVGIG (reference sequence). The CDR3 reads CACQRTSSTDTQYF. Here the CDR3 DNA reads TGTGCCTGTCAGCGAACCTCTAGCACAGATACGCAGTATTTT.

This chain connects TRBV30 to TRBJ1-1; D is unclear. CDR3 length: 13 residues. Germline CDR1 and CDR2: GTSNPN and SVGIG (reference sequence). Trimming cost V 1 base and J 1 base, with 7 bases left between them. In DNA, the CDR3 is TGTGCCTGGAGTGGCACAAGGAACACTGAAGCTTTCTTT. It specifies CAWSGTRNTEAFF.

The V and J genes are TRBV7-8 and TRBJ2-5, with TRBD2 matching over 14 bases. The germline V gene encodes CDR1 SGHVS and CDR2 FQNEAQ. CDR3 length: 16 amino acids. J lost 7 bases, V lost 3 bases, and 7 bases had no gene match. As DNA, the CDR3 is TGTGCCAGCAGCTTCGGACTAGCGGGGGGAAGAGGGACCCAGTACTTC. The encoded protein is CASSFGLAGGRGTQYF. Supplemented by reference TRBV7-8 and TRBJ2-5, the full variable domain reads GAGVSQSPRYKVAKRGQDVALRCDPISGHVSLFWYQQALGQGPEFLTYFQNEAQLDKSGLPSDRFFAERPEGSVSTLKIQRTQQEDSAVYLCASSFGLAGGRGTQYFGPGTRLLVL.

This clone has just one count. The rearrangement uses TRBV19 and TRBJ2-1, with 8 bases lining up with TRBD1. Trimming cost V 0 bases and J 4 bases; bases outside gene matches: 11. Germline V CDR1 and CDR2: LNHDA, SQIVND (reference sequence). The CDR3 is 18 residues long. CDR3 protein: CASSIDTGGTPLYNEQFF. The CDR3 nucleotides are TGTGCCAGTAGTATAGATACAGGGGGGACCCCCCTGTACAATGAGCAGTTCTTC. Looking up the rest from reference TRBV19 and TRBJ2-1 gives the full variable domain: DGGITQSPKYLFRKEGQNVTLSCEQNLNHDAMYWYRQDPGQGLRLIYYSQIVNDFQKGDIAEGYSVSREKKESFPLTVTSAQKNPTAFYLCASSIDTGGTPLYNEQFFGPGTRLTVL.

The chain recombines TRBV19 with TRBJ1-5; D gene uncertain. CDR1 and CDR2 from the germline V gene are LNHDA and SQIVND (reference sequence). The V end was cut by 3 bases, the J end by 4 bases, with 7 bases between. There are 13 residues in the CDR3. In nucleotides, the CDR3 is TGTGCCAGTAGTATTGGAGGAAATCAGCCCCAGCATTTT. It codes for CASSIGGNQPQHF. The variable domain in full, completed from reference TRBV19 and TRBJ1-5, reads DGGITQSPKYLFRKEGQNVTLSCEQNLNHDAMYWYRQDPGQGLRLIYYSQIVNDFQKGDIAEGYSVSREKKESFPLTVTSAQKNPTAFYLCASSIGGNQPQHFGDGTRLSIL.

The chain couples TRBV28 to TRBJ2-7; D uncertain. Trimming took 6 bases from V and 0 from J, leaving 15 bases between them. The CDR3 totals 15 residues. In germline, CDR1 is MDHEN, CDR2 SYDVKM. CDR3 residues: CASRTGERLSYEQYF. CDR3 bases: TGTGCCAGCAGGACCGGTGAGCGCCTCTCCTACGAGCAGTACTTC. Combining the CDR3 with reference TRBV28 and TRBJ2-7 gives the whole variable domain DVKVTQSSRYLVKRTGEKVFLECVQDMDHENMFWYRQDPGLGLRLIYFSYDVKMKEKGDIPEGYSVSREKKERFSLILESASTNQTSMYLCASRTGERLSYEQYFGPGTRLTVT.

The chain is built from TRBV11-2 and TRBJ1-1; D unclear. The CDR3 is 13 residues long. Trimming cost V 1 base and J 5 bases, with 8 bases left between them. Germline CDR1 is SGHAT and CDR2 is FQNNGV. The CDR3 sequence is CASSLGERTEAFF. CDR3 nucleotide sequence: TGTGCCAGCAGCTTAGGTGAGAGAACTGAAGCTTTCTTT.

This chain uses TRBV28 with TRBJ1-6, with a possible D match to TRBD1 (5 bases). Germline V gives CDR1 MDHEN, CDR2 SYDVKM. There are 15 residues in the CDR3. V was clipped by 1 base and J by 9 bases, with 13 bases between them. The CDR3 region is CASSLSGSGGSPLHF. As DNA, the CDR3 is TGTGCCAGCAGTTTATCAGGGTCGGGGGGTTCACCCCTCCACTTT.

The J gene is TRBJ2-7, the V gene TRBV15, with a weak D call TRBD2 (5 bases). V was pared by 1 base and J by 2 bases, with 15 bases between. The germline V gene encodes CDR1 LNHNV and CDR2 YYDKDF (reference sequence). The CDR3 is 16 amino acids. The CDR3 sequence is CATSRVSRGPPYEQYF. For the CDR3, the DNA is TGTGCCACCAGCAGAGTTTCGCGCGGGCCGCCCTACGAGCAGTACTTC.

V is TRBV30 and J is TRBJ1-6; TRBD1 matches 11 bases. CDR3 length equals 13 residues. Germline V gene data show CDR1 as GTSNPN and CDR2 as SVGIG (reference sequence). Unmatched junction bases numbered 4, after V lost 5 bases and J lost 10 bases. CDR3 sequence (DNA): TGTGCCTGGGGACAGGGGGCTGGGTCACCCCTCCACTTT. Translation: CAWGQGAGSPLHF.

The CDR3 bases are TGCGCCAGCAGCGCATACACAGGGGAATTGGGGACTGAAGCTTTCTTT. Its translation is CASSAYTGELGTEAFF. This sequence joins TRBV4-3 and TRBJ1-1; 7 positions match TRBD1. V gave up 5 bases and J gave up 5 bases; unmatched junction bases: 14. The CDR3 runs to 16 residues. Germline V CDR1 and CDR2: LGHNA, YSLEER.

V usage is TRBV15 and J usage is TRBJ2-3; TRBD2 aligns across 8 bases. The CDR3 is 18 amino acids. J was trimmed by 7 bases and V by 0 bases; bases with no gene match: 15. Germline V gene data show CDR1 as LNHNV and CDR2 as YYDKDF (reference sequence). DNA of the CDR3: TGTGCCACCAGCAGAGATCGCCTCGGACTAGCAGGCAAAAATACGCAGTATTTT. Translating it yields CATSRDRLGLAGKNTQYF.

The count of this clone is one. Other DNA sequences in this sample translate to the same CDR3. The gene calls are TRBV18 and TRBJ2-7, with 9 bases matching TRBD1. CDR1 and CDR2 (germline): KGHSH, LQKENI. The CDR3 has 14 amino acids. V was clipped by 3 bases and J by 0 bases; unmatched bases: 0. The chain's CDR3 is CASSPGQGSYEQYF. CDR3 coding DNA: TGTGCCAGCTCACCGGGACAGGGCTCCTACGAGCAGTACTTC.

This clone was seen once. Other DNA variants within this sample encode the same CDR3. The gene calls are TRBV9 and TRBJ1-6; the D gene is possibly TRBD1 (5 bases). Trimming stripped 0 bases from V and 7 bases from J, with 8 bases between. The CDR3 spans 14 residues. Germline V gene sequence: CDR1 SGDLS, CDR2 YYNGEE. CDR3 amino acids: CASSVGQGNSPLHF. The CDR3 DNA sequence: TGTGCCAGCAGCGTAGGGCAGGGAAATTCACCCCTCCACTTT.

This clone has just one count. This rearrangement joins TRBV4-1 to TRBJ2-5, with D possibly TRBD2 on 6 matching bases. Trimming cost V 2 bases and J 4 bases, with 17 bases left between them. This CDR3 region has 16 residues. Germline V gene data show CDR1 as MGHRA and CDR2 as YSYEKL. CDR3 protein: CASSQPSSGKVETQYF. In DNA form, the CDR3 reads TGCGCCAGCAGCCAACCAAGTAGCGGCAAGGTAGAGACCCAGTACTTC.

This CDR3 reads CASSYSRTLNTGELFF. DNA of the CDR3: TGTGCCAGCAGTTACTCGAGGACTCTTAACACCGGGGAGCTGTTTTTT. V and J are TRBV6-5 and TRBJ2-2, with a possible D match to TRBD2 (5 bases). The length of the CDR3 is 16 residues. Germline V gene data show CDR1 as MNHEY and CDR2 as SVGAGI. Trimming removed 0 bases from V and 2 bases from J, with 10 bases in between.